This is a list of T cell receptor beta chains from one sample in a study of blood T cell repertoires in COVID-19. Produced via immunoSEQ multiplex PCR; TCRdb's table is partial and in-frame only. This sample carries about 260,000 clones, approximately 86% of them seen once, and the ten largest clones take under 2%. The sample consisted of peripheral blood. The receptors derive from a young man with active or convalescent COVID-19. Both conserved end residues are part of each CDR3. D genes are given only for firm matches. Part of the rows lack a size; the others show once, few, many or a class for expanded clones.

D gene,V gene,J gene,clone size,CDR3 DNA,CDR3 protein
-,TRBV19,TRBJ1-3,-,TGTGCCAGTAGTATAATGAGCTCTGGAAACACCATATATTTT,CASSIMSSGNTIYF
-,TRBV7-9,TRBJ1-5,many,TGTGCCAGCAGCTTAGCCGGCAGGAATGATCAGCCCCAGCATTTT,CASSLAGRNDQPQHF
TRBD1,TRBV3-1/TRBV3-2,TRBJ2-1,few,TGTGCCAGCAGCCAGGGGACAGGGTATTCATCCTACAATGAGCAGTTCTTC,CASSQGTGYSSYNEQFF
TRBD1,TRBV5-6,TRBJ2-1,once,TGTGCCAGCAGCTTGGGCCCGGGACAGGGGGTTTACAATGAGCAGTTCTTC,CASSLGPGQGVYNEQFF
TRBD1,TRBV18,TRBJ2-5,-,TGTGCCAGCTCACCACCCTCCGGGACAGGGAAAGAGACCCAGTACTTC,CASSPPSGTGKETQYF
TRBD1,TRBV5-4,TRBJ2-7,-,TGTGCCAGCAGCTTCCGGGACAGTACCTACGAGCAGTACTTC,CASSFRDSTYEQYF
TRBD1,TRBV24-1,TRBJ2-3,-,TGTGCCACCAGTGATTCTAGGGACAGGGGATGCACAGATACGCAGTATTTT,CATSDSRDRGCTDTQYF
-,TRBV5-4,TRBJ2-2,few,TGTGCCAGCAGCTTGGTCACCGGGAGGAACACCGGGGAGCTGTTTTTT,CASSLVTGRNTGELFF
-,TRBV4-2,TRBJ1-2,-,TGTGCCAGCAGCCCCACCGAGGGGGGGAACTATGGCTACACCTTC,CASSPTEGGNYGYTF
TRBD1,TRBV19,TRBJ1-5,-,TGTGCCAGTAGTATAGCCCGGGACAGGGCGGGCAATCAGCCCCAGCATTTT,CASSIARDRAGNQPQHF
TRBD1,TRBV5-8,TRBJ2-7,-,TGTGCCAGCAGCTTGGATCCGGAGGGACAGGGCTACGAGCAGTACTTC,CASSLDPEGQGYEQYF
TRBD1,TRBV5-6,TRBJ2-5,few,TGTGCCAGCAGCTTTCGGGACAGGGAGACCCAGTACTTC,CASSFRDRETQYF
TRBD1,TRBV2,TRBJ1-2,-,TGTGCCAGCAGTGAAGCGGGCGGACAGGGTATACATGGCTACACCTTC,CASSEAGGQGIHGYTF
TRBD2,TRBV15,TRBJ2-1,-,TGTGCCACCAGCAGAGGAAAGCTAGCGGGGGGGCTTGGTGAGCAGTTCTTC,CATSRGKLAGGLGEQFF
TRBD1,TRBV4-2,TRBJ2-5,-,TGTGCCAGCAGCCAGTTAACAGGGGGCCCGGAGACCCAGTACTTC,CASSQLTGGPETQYF
TRBD1,TRBV27,TRBJ1-2,-,TGTGCCAGCAGTTTACGAGGACAGGGGGCCCTAGCTAACTATGGCTACACCTTC,CASSLRGQGALANYGYTF
TRBD1,TRBV5-4,TRBJ2-7,-,TGTGCCAGCAGCTTGGCCCCTGGACAGGGATTCTACGAGCAGTACTTC,CASSLAPGQGFYEQYF
-,TRBV7-9,TRBJ2-7,-,TGTGCCAGCAGCACACCCAATTCTGAAACCTACGAGCAGTACTTC,CASSTPNSETYEQYF
-,TRBV6-2/TRBV6-3,TRBJ1-2,once,TGTGCCAGCAGTGACCGACAGAGAGCCTATGGCTACACCTTC,CASSDRQRAYGYTF
-,TRBV7-8,TRBJ1-3,-,TGTGCCAGCAGCTTAGGGGAGGTAAACACCATATATTTT,CASSLGEVNTIYF
-,TRBV5-4,TRBJ2-7,-,TGTGCCAGCAGCGAGGGTTGGGGTAGCTCCTACGAGCAGTACTTC,CASSEGWGSSYEQYF
-,TRBV27,TRBJ2-7,-,TGTGCCAGCAGTCCCGCACCACCCGGAGAGGGGGACTCCTACGAGCAGTACTTC,CASSPAPPGEGDSYEQYF
-,TRBV30,TRBJ1-5,-,TGTGCCTGGACCAGGGATAGCAATCAGCCCCAGCATTTT,CAWTRDSNQPQHF
-,TRBV4-1,TRBJ1-2,-,TGCGCCAGCAGCCCCCCCCGGGGTGCTAACTATGGCTACACCTTC,CASSPPRGANYGYTF
-,TRBV4-2,TRBJ1-1,-,TGTGCCAGCAGCCAAGAAGCGAGCAGCAACACTGAAGCTTTCTTT,CASSQEASSNTEAFF
TRBD2,TRBV7-9,TRBJ2-3,-,TGTGCCAGCAGCTTAGGGAGTAGCGGGGGGAGCACAGATACGCAGTATTTT,CASSLGSSGGSTDTQYF